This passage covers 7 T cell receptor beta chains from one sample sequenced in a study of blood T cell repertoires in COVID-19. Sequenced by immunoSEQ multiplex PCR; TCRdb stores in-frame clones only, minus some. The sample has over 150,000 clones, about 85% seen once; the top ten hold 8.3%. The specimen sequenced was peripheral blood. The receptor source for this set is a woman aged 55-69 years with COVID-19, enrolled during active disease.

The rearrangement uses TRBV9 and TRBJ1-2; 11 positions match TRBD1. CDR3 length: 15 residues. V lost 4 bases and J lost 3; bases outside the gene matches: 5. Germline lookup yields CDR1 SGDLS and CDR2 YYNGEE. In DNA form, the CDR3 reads TGTGCCAGCAGCCCAGGGACAGGGGGGTACTATGGCTACACCTTC. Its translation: CASSPGTGGYYGYTF.

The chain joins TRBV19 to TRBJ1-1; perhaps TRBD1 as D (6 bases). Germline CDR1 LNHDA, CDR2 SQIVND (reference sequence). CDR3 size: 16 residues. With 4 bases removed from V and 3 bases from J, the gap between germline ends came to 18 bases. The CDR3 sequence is CASSTRRGAEDTEAFF. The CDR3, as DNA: TGTGCCAGTAGTACCCGTCGGGGGGCGGAGGACACTGAAGCTTTCTTT.

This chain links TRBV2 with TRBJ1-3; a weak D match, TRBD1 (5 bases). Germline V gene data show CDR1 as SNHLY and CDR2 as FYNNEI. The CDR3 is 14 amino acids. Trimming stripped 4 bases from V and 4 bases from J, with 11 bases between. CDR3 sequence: CASSGTITGNTIYF. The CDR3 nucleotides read TGTGCCAGCAGTGGGACAATAACGGGAAACACCATATATTTT.

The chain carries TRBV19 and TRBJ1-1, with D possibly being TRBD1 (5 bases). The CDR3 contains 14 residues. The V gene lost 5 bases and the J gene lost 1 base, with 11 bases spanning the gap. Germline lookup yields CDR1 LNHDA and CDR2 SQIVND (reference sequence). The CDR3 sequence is CASSYGGWNTEAFF. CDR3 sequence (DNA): TGTGCCAGTAGTTACGGGGGGTGGAACACTGAAGCTTTCTTT.

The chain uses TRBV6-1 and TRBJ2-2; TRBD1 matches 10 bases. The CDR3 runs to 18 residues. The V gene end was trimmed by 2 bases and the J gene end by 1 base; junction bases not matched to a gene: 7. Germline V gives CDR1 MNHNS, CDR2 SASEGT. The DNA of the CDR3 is TGTGCCAGCAGTGAAAGGTTGGGACAGGGGAAGAACACCGGGGAGCTGTTTTTT. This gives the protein CASSERLGQGKNTGELFF.

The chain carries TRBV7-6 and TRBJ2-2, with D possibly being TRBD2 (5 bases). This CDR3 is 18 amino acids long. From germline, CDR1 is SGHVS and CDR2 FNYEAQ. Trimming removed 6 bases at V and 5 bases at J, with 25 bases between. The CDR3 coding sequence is TGTGCCAGCAGGCGACCTAGCCACCTCGTCGAGGAGACCGGGGAGCTGTTTTTT. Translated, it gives CASRRPSHLVEETGELFF.

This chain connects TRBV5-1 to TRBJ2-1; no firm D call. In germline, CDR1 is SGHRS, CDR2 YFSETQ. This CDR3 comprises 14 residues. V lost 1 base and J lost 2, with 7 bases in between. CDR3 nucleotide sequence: TGCGCCAGCAGCTTGTCCCTTGCCTACAATGAGCAGTTCTTC. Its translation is CASSLSLAYNEQFF. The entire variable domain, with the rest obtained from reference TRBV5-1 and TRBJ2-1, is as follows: KAGVTQTPRYLIKTRGQQVTLSCSPISGHRSVSWYQQTPGQGLQFLFEYFSETQRNKGNFPGRFSGRQFSNSRSEMNVSTLELGDSALYLCASSLSLAYNEQFFGPGTRLTVL.